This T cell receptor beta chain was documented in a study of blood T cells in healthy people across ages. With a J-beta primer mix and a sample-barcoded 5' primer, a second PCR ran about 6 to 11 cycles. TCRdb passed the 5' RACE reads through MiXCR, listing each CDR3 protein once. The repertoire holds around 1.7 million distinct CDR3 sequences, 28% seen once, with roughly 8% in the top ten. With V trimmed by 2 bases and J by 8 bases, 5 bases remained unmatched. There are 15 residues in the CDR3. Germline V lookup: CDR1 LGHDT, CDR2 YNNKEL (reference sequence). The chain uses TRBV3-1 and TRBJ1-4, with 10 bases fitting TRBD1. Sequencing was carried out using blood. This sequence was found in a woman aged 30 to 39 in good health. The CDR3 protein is CASSQRQGAYEKLFF. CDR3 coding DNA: TGTGCCAGCAGCCAACGACAGGGGGCCTACGAAAAACTGTTTTTT.